Listed below are T cell receptor beta chains from one sample, sequenced in a study of T cells after posttransplantation cyclophosphamide. The method was immunoSEQ multiplex PCR; TCRdb's version includes in-frame clones alone and lacks a portion of them. Found here are a few thousand clones, about 94% of them singletons; the top ten hold roughly 1.5%. The material sequenced was CD4+ T cells sorted from bone marrow. The receptors stem from a woman aged 60-75 years in good health, CMV-negative, and a related stem cell transplant donor. Each CDR3 is given with its conserved first and last residue. Each record gives: V gene, D gene, J gene, CDR3 protein. A D gene is named only where the DNA matches it firmly.

v_call: TRBV7-2
d_call: TRBD1
j_call: TRBJ2-5
cdr3_aa: CASSSRQGPLMAQYF

v_call: TRBV28
d_call: NA
j_call: TRBJ2-7
cdr3_aa: CASSNSYEQYF

v_call: TRBV7-2
d_call: NA
j_call: TRBJ2-7
cdr3_aa: CASSSNRGSYEQYF

v_call: TRBV18
d_call: TRBD1
j_call: TRBJ2-2
cdr3_aa: CASSLSGTAGTGELFF

v_call: TRBV19
d_call: NA
j_call: TRBJ2-2
cdr3_aa: CASRDNTNTGELFF

v_call: TRBV6-5
d_call: NA
j_call: TRBJ1-1
cdr3_aa: CASRNTGFGVEAFF

v_call: TRBV7-9
d_call: NA
j_call: TRBJ2-3
cdr3_aa: CASSLQGFSSTDTQYF

v_call: TRBV6-6
d_call: TRBD1
j_call: TRBJ1-5
cdr3_aa: CASRKGQPYSNQPQHF

v_call: TRBV9
d_call: NA
j_call: TRBJ2-2
cdr3_aa: CASSGRTGRGELFF

v_call: TRBV4-3
d_call: NA
j_call: TRBJ1-1
cdr3_aa: CASSQEYTDTEAFF

v_call: TRBV7-7
d_call: TRBD1
j_call: TRBJ1-6
cdr3_aa: CASSFYETGDKSPLHF

v_call: TRBV6-1
d_call: NA
j_call: TRBJ2-2
cdr3_aa: CASSEPLRLATGELFF

v_call: TRBV15
d_call: TRBD1
j_call: TRBJ1-2
cdr3_aa: CATSRERGTGGEGGYTF

v_call: TRBV30
d_call: TRBD2
j_call: TRBJ2-1
cdr3_aa: CAWRNSGAPLYNEQFF

v_call: TRBV2
d_call: NA
j_call: TRBJ2-7
cdr3_aa: CASTRELNYEQYF

v_call: TRBV7-9
d_call: TRBD1
j_call: TRBJ1-1
cdr3_aa: CASSARDRGYQNTEAFF

v_call: TRBV2
d_call: NA
j_call: TRBJ1-1
cdr3_aa: CASSEQGPNTEAFF

v_call: TRBV11-2
d_call: TRBD1
j_call: TRBJ2-5
cdr3_aa: CASSLVQGFQETQYF

v_call: TRBV5-1
d_call: TRBD2
j_call: TRBJ2-1
cdr3_aa: CASSLRTSGSHNEQFF

v_call: TRBV6-1
d_call: NA
j_call: TRBJ1-2
cdr3_aa: CASSVRSANYGYTF

v_call: TRBV6-1
d_call: NA
j_call: TRBJ1-6
cdr3_aa: CASSADTVGLSPLHF

v_call: TRBV7-6
d_call: NA
j_call: TRBJ2-2
cdr3_aa: CASSLAAAGTGELFF

v_call: TRBV4-1
d_call: NA
j_call: TRBJ2-5
cdr3_aa: CASSPPSVQETQYF

v_call: TRBV5-1
d_call: NA
j_call: TRBJ2-7
cdr3_aa: CASSLLGGREQYF

v_call: TRBV19
d_call: NA
j_call: TRBJ2-5
cdr3_aa: CASGSGETQYF

v_call: TRBV27
d_call: NA
j_call: TRBJ1-1
cdr3_aa: CASSATGRAEAFF

v_call: TRBV10-3
d_call: NA
j_call: TRBJ1-6
cdr3_aa: CAISVRTADSPLHF

v_call: TRBV10-1
d_call: TRBD1
j_call: TRBJ2-2
cdr3_aa: CASSESGDRGTGELFF

v_call: TRBV9
d_call: NA
j_call: TRBJ1-5
cdr3_aa: CASSVAPPDPRNQPQHF

v_call: TRBV19
d_call: NA
j_call: TRBJ1-5
cdr3_aa: CASRRERYSNQPQHF

v_call: TRBV2
d_call: TRBD1
j_call: TRBJ1-5
cdr3_aa: CASSEWGVRTGASQPQHF

v_call: TRBV13
d_call: TRBD1
j_call: TRBJ1-2
cdr3_aa: CASSLGQGVGYTF

v_call: TRBV6-6
d_call: NA
j_call: TRBJ1-6
cdr3_aa: CASRYKQNSPLHF

v_call: TRBV18
d_call: TRBD2
j_call: TRBJ2-1
cdr3_aa: CASSPRELAPYNEQFF

v_call: TRBV19
d_call: TRBD1
j_call: TRBJ2-2
cdr3_aa: CASMATGATGELFF

v_call: TRBV18
d_call: TRBD1
j_call: TRBJ2-5
cdr3_aa: CASSPTGDRAYERYF

v_call: TRBV7-8
d_call: NA
j_call: TRBJ2-3
cdr3_aa: CASSPLAPRAYTQYF

v_call: TRBV7-9
d_call: TRBD1
j_call: TRBJ2-5
cdr3_aa: CASSLGRDSQETQYF

v_call: TRBV28
d_call: TRBD1
j_call: TRBJ2-5
cdr3_aa: CASSLGDRATETQYF

v_call: TRBV20-1
d_call: NA
j_call: TRBJ1-4
cdr3_aa: CSASQYEKLFF

v_call: TRBV6-6
d_call: NA
j_call: TRBJ2-6
cdr3_aa: CATRGSLSSGANVLTF

v_call: TRBV6-1
d_call: TRBD2
j_call: TRBJ2-1
cdr3_aa: CASSTGLAGGSEQFF

v_call: TRBV7-7
d_call: TRBD2
j_call: TRBJ2-5
cdr3_aa: CAVGTSGGGTQYF

v_call: TRBV19
d_call: TRBD2
j_call: TRBJ2-5
cdr3_aa: CATASASSGGRGTQYF

v_call: TRBV5-1
d_call: NA
j_call: TRBJ2-4
cdr3_aa: CASSLIASSTIAKNIQYF

v_call: TRBV5-6
d_call: TRBD2
j_call: TRBJ2-7
cdr3_aa: CASSFWASGRNEQYF

v_call: TRBV19
d_call: NA
j_call: TRBJ1-3
cdr3_aa: CATKTGLPGNTIYF

v_call: TRBV27
d_call: TRBD2
j_call: TRBJ2-5
cdr3_aa: CASSHRLAGGPETQYF

v_call: TRBV30
d_call: TRBD2
j_call: TRBJ2-2
cdr3_aa: CALSSGRAGAGELFF

v_call: TRBV6-5
d_call: NA
j_call: TRBJ2-1
cdr3_aa: CASSYSGGGWDNEQFF

v_call: TRBV25-1
d_call: NA
j_call: TRBJ1-2
cdr3_aa: CASSVSGQHYGYTF

v_call: TRBV4-1
d_call: NA
j_call: TRBJ1-2
cdr3_aa: CASSRLAQNRKTYGYTF

v_call: TRBV4-2
d_call: TRBD2
j_call: TRBJ2-1
cdr3_aa: CASSRSGGKDNEQFF

v_call: TRBV28
d_call: NA
j_call: TRBJ2-2
cdr3_aa: CASSTGGVTGELFF

v_call: TRBV4-1
d_call: NA
j_call: TRBJ2-7
cdr3_aa: CASSQVGRTYEQYF

v_call: TRBV6-1
d_call: NA
j_call: TRBJ1-2
cdr3_aa: CASSEAGGANYGYTF

v_call: TRBV4-2
d_call: NA
j_call: TRBJ2-4
cdr3_aa: CASSPSWAGLAKNIQYF

v_call: TRBV29-1
d_call: NA
j_call: TRBJ2-2
cdr3_aa: CSVVGPRRELFF

v_call: TRBV7-2
d_call: NA
j_call: TRBJ1-2
cdr3_aa: CASSPGDYGYTF